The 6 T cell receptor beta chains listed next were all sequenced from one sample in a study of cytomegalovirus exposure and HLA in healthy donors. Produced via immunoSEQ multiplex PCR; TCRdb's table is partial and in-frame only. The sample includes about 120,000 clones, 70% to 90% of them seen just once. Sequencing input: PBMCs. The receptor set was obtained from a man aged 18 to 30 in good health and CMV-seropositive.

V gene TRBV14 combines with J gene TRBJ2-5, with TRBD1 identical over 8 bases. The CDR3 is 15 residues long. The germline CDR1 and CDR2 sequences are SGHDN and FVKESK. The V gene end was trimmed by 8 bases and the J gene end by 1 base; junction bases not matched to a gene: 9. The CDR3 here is CASAQLTGAQETQYF. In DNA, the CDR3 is TGTGCCAGCGCTCAACTGACAGGGGCCCAAGAGACCCAGTACTTC.

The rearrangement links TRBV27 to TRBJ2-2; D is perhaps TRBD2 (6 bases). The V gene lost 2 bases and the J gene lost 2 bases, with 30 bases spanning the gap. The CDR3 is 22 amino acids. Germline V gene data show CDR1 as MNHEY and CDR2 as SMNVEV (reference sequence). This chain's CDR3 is CASSLIPPRGATSITNTGELFF. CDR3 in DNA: TGTGCCAGCAGTTTAATCCCCCCTCGCGGGGCGACCTCAATTACTAACACCGGGGAGCTGTTTTTT.

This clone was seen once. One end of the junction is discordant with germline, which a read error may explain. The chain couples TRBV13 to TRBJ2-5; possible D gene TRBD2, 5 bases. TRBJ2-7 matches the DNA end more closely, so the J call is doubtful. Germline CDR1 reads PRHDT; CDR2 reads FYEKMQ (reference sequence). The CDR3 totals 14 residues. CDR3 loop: CASSLGSGFYEQYF. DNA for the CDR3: TGTGCCAGCAGTTTAGGCTCGGGGTTCTACGAGCAGTACTTC.

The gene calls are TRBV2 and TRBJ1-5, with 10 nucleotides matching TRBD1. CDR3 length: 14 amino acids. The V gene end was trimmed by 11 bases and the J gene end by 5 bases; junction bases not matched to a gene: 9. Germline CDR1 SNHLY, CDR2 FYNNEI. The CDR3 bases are TGTGCCGGTTCCGGGACAGGGGAGGATCAGCCCCAGCATTTT. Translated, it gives CAGSGTGEDQPQHF.

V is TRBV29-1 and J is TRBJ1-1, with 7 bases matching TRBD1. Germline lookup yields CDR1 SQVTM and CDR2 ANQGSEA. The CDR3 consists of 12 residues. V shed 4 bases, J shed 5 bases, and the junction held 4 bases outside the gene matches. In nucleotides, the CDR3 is TGCAGCGTTGTACCCAGGGGGACTGAAGCTTTCTTT. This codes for CSVVPRGTEAFF. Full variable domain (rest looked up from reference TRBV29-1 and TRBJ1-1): SAVISQKPSRDICQRGTSLTIQCQVDSQVTMMFWYRQQPGQSLTLIATANQGSEATYESGFVIDKFPISRPNLTFSTLTVSNMSPEDSSIYLCSVVPRGTEAFFGQGTRLTVV.

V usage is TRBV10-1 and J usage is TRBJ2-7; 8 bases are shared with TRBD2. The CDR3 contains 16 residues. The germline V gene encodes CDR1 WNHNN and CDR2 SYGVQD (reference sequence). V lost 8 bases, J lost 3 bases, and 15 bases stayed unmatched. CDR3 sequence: CASSSTLAGRVYEQYF. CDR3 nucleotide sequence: TGCGCCAGCTCGTCCACCTTAGCGGGGCGCGTCTACGAGCAGTACTTC.